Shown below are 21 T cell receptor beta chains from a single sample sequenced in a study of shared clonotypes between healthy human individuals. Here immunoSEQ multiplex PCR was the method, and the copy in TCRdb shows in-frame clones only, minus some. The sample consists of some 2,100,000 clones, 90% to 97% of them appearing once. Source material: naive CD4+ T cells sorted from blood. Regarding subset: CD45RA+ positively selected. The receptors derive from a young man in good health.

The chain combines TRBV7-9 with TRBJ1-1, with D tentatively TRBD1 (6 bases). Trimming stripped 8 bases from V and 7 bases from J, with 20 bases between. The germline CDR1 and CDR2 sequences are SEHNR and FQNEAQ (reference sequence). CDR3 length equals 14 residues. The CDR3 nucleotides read TGTGCCAGCCACTCTCCTGGGGGGGCCCTTGAAGCTTTCTTT. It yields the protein CASHSPGGALEAFF.

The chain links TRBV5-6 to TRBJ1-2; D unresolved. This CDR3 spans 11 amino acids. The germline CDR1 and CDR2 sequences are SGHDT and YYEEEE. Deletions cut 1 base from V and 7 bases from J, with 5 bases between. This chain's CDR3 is CASSLRVGYTF. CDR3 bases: TGTGCCAGCAGCTTGCGGGTTGGCTACACCTTC.

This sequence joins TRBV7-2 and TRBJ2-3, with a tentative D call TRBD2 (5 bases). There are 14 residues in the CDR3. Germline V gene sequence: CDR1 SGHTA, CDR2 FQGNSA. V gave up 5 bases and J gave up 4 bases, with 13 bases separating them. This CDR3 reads CASSRSQLADTQYF. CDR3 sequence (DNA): TGTGCCAGCAGCCGATCCCAACTAGCAGATACGCAGTATTTT.

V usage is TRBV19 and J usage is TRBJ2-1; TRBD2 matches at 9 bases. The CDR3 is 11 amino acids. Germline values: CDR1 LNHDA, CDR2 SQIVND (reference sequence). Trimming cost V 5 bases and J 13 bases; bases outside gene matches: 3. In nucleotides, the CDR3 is TGTGCCAGTAGTTTAGCGGGAGTTCAGTTCTTC. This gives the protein CASSLAGVQFF. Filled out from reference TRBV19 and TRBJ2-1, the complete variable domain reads DGGITQSPKYLFRKEGQNVTLSCEQNLNHDAMYWYRQDPGQGLRLIYYSQIVNDFQKGDIAEGYSVSREKKESFPLTVTSAQKNPTAFYLCASSLAGVQFFGPGTRLTVL.

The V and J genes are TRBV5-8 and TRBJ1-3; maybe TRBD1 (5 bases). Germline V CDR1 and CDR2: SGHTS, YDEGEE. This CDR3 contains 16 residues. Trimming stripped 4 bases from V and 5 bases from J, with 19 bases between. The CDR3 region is CASSAGRAYYRNTIYF. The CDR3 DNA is TGTGCCAGCAGCGCGGGACGGGCCTACTATAGAAACACCATATATTTT.

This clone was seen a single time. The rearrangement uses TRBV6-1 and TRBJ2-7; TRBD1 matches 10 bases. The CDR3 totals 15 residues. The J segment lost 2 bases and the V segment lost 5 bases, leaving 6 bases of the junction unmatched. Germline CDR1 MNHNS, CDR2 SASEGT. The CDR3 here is CASSSWDRGPYEQYF. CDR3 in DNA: TGTGCCAGCAGTTCCTGGGACAGGGGACCCTACGAGCAGTACTTC.

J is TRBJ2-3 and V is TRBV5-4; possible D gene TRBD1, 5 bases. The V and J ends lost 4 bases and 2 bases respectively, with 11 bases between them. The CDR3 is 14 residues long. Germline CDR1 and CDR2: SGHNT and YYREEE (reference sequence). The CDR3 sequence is CASSPTANTDTQYF. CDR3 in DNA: TGTGCCAGCAGCCCGACAGCCAACACAGATACGCAGTATTTT.

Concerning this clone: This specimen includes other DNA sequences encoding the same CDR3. CDR3 bases: TGTGCCAGCTCACCAGGGCCACTGTATAGCAATCAGCCCCAGCATTTT. Translated: CASSPGPLYSNQPQHF. The V and J genes are TRBV18 and TRBJ1-5; D not resolved. Germline CDR1 is KGHSH and CDR2 is LQKENI. The germline V and J ends were trimmed by 2 bases and 0 bases, with 11 bases remaining between them. CDR3 length: 16 amino acids.

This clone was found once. The DNA of the CDR3 is TGTGCCAGCAGTGAAGACAGGGGCGGTTCACCCCTCCACTTT. Its translation: CASSEDRGGSPLHF. The chain has TRBV2 and TRBJ1-6; the match to TRBD1 covers 7 bases. CDR1 is SNHLY and CDR2 is FYNNEI in the germline V gene. The CDR3 sequence is 14 residues long. The V and J ends lost 1 base and 9 bases, in that order; junction bases with no gene match: 3.

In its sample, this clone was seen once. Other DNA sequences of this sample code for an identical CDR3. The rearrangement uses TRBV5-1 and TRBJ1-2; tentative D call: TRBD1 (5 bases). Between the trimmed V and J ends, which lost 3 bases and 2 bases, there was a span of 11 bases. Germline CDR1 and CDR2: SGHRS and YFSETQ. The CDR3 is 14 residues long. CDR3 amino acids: CASSSGTVNYGYTF. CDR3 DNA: TGCGCCAGCAGCTCCGGGACGGTCAACTATGGCTACACCTTC.

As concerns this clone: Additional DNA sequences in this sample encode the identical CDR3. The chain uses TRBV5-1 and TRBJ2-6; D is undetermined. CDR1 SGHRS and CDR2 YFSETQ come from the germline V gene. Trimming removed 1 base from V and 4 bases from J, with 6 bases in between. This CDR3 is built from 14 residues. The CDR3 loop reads CASSLPSGANVLTF. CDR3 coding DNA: TGCGCCAGCAGCTTGCCGTCCGGGGCCAACGTCCTGACTTTC. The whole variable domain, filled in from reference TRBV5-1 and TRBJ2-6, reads KAGVTQTPRYLIKTRGQQVTLSCSPISGHRSVSWYQQTPGQGLQFLFEYFSETQRNKGNFPGRFSGRQFSNSRSEMNVSTLELGDSALYLCASSLPSGANVLTFGAGSRLTVL.

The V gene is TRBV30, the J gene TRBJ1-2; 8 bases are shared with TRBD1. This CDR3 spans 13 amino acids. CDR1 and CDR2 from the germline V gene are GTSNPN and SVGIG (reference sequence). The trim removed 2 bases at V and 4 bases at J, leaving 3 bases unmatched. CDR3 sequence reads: CAWSPDRGYGYTF. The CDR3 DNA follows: TGTGCCTGGAGTCCAGACAGGGGCTATGGCTACACCTTC.

Written as DNA, the CDR3 is TGTGCCAGCAGCTTAGACAGCGGCCAGGAGCAGTTCTTC. Its protein product is CASSLDSGQEQFF. This chain joins TRBV7-9 and TRBJ2-1; D may be TRBD2 (5 bases). CDR1 SEHNR and CDR2 FQNEAQ come from the germline V gene (reference sequence). The germline V and J ends were trimmed by 1 base and 10 bases, with 11 bases remaining between them. The CDR3 has 13 residues. Supplemented by reference TRBV7-9 and TRBJ2-1, the full variable domain reads DTGVSQNPRHKITKRGQNVTFRCDPISEHNRLYWYRQTLGQGPEFLTYFQNEAQLEKSRLLSDRFSAERPKGSFSTLEIQRTEQGDSAMYLCASSLDSGQEQFFGPGTRLTVL.

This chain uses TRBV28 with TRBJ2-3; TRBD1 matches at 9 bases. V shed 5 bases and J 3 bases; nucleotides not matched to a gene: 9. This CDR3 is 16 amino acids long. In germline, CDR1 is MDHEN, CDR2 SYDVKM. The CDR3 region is CASSTPGQGFTDTQYF. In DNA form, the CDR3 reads TGTGCCAGCAGTACACCGGGACAGGGTTTTACAGATACGCAGTATTTT.

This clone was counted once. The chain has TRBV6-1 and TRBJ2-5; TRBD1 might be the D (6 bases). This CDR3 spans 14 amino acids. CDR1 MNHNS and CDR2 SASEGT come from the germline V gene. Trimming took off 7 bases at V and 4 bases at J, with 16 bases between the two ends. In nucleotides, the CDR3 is TGTGCCAGCACCTTACAGGGTGGCAGAGAGACCCAGTACTTC. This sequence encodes CASTLQGGRETQYF.

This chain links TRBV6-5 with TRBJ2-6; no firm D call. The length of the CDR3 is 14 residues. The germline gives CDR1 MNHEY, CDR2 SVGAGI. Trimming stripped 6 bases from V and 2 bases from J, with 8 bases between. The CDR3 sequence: CASSSPTGANVLTF. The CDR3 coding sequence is TGTGCCAGCAGCTCTCCCACTGGGGCCAACGTCCTGACTTTC.

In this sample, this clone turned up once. This CDR3 is CATSRDLRGEGTDTQYF. CDR3 bases: TGTGCCACCAGCAGAGATCTCAGGGGCGAGGGCACAGATACGCAGTATTTT. This sequence joins TRBV15 and TRBJ2-3; weak D call: TRBD1 (6 bases). Trimming shortened V by 0 bases and J by 1 base, and 14 bases separated the two germline ends. CDR1 and CDR2 from the germline V gene are LNHNV and YYDKDF (reference sequence). The CDR3 length is 17 residues.

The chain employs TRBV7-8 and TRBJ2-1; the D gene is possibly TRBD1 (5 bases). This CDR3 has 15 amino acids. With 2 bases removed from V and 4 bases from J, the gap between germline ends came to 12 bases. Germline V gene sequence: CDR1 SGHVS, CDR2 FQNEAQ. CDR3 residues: CASSLIQGVYNEQFF. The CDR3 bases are TGTGCCAGCAGCTTAATTCAGGGCGTATACAATGAGCAGTTCTTC.

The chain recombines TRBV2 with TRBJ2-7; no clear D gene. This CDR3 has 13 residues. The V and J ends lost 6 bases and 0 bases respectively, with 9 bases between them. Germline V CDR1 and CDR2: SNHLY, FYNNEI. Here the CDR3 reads CASRFVGSYEQYF. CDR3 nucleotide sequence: TGTGCCAGCAGGTTTGTGGGCTCCTACGAGCAGTACTTC.

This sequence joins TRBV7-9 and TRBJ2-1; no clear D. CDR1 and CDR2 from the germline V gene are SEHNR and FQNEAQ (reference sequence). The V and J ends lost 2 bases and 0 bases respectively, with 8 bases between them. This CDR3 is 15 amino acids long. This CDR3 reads CASSLLRVSYNEQFF. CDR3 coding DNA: TGTGCCAGCAGCTTACTACGGGTCTCCTACAATGAGCAGTTCTTC.

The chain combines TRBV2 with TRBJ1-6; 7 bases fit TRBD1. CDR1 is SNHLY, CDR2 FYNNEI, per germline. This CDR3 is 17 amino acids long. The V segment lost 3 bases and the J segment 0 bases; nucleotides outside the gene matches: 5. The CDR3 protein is CASSDGQDFSYNSPLHF. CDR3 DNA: TGTGCCAGCAGTGATGGACAGGACTTCTCCTATAATTCACCCCTCCACTTT.